This T cell receptor beta chain is from a study of response to subunit inactivated influenza vaccine. This clonotype has a handful of counts. TCRdb recomputed calls from the RT-PCR reads with MiXCR, one row per CDR3 protein. Here the sample spans just under 550,000 distinct CDR3 sequences, less than 25% being singletons. The CDR3 is 14 residues long. Per germline, CDR1 SNHLY and CDR2 FYNNEI. V was clipped by 6 bases and J by 4 bases; unmatched bases: 5. These same records also appear under a second study, on T cells expressing NK-cell markers. That investigation notes: TCR beta cDNA was generated via 5'RACE template switching incorporating UMIs. More than five donors had dominant NKG2C+ clonotypes that comprised about 1.0-7.5% of their CD8+ T cells.

This TCR came from a man in his fifties who received an inactivated influenza vaccine. The sequences come from CD4+ T cells sorted from PBMCs, collected about 12 days after vaccination. The chain recombines TRBV2 with TRBJ2-7; TRBD1 agrees at 11 bases. CDR3 region: CASRGQGAEYEQYF. CDR3 in DNA: TGTGCCAGCAGAGGACAGGGGGCGGAATACGAGCAGTACTTC.